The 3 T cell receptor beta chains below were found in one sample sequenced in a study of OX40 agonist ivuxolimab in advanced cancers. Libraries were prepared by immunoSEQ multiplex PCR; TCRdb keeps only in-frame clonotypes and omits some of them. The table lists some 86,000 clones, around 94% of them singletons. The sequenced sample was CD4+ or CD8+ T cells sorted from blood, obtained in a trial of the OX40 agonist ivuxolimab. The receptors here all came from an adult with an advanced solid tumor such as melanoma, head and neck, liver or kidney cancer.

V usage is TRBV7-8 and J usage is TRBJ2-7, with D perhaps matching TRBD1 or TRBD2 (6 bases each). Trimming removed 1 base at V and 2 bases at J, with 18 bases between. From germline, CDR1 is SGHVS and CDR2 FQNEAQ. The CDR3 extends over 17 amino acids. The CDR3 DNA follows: TGTGCCAGCAGCTTAGTATCCGGGGGCGAACTGACCTACGAGCAGTACTTC. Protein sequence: CASSLVSGGELTYEQYF.

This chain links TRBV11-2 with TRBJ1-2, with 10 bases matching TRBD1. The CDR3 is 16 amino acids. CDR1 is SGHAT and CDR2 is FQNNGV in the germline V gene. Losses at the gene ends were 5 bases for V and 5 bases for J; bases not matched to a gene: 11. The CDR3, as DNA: TGTGCCAGCAGCCCGGGACAGGGGCAACACCCATATGGCTACACCTTC. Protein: CASSPGQGQHPYGYTF.

The CDR3, as DNA: TGTGCCAGTACCACCCTGGGGGGAAACAATCAGCCCCAGCATTTT. Its protein is CASTTLGGNNQPQHF. This chain links TRBV19 with TRBJ1-5, with a tentative D call TRBD1 (5 bases). Germline V gene lookup returns CDR1 LNHDA and CDR2 SQIVND (reference sequence). The CDR3 spans 15 residues. V was cut by 7 bases and J by 3 bases, with 16 bases left in between.